The entry below describes one TCR beta chain. Germline V CDR1 and CDR2: GTSNPN, SVGIG (reference sequence). Trimming stripped 8 bases from V and 6 bases from J, with 14 bases between. The CDR3 length is 13 residues. These data belong to a study of blood T cell repertoires in COVID-19. TCRdb's copy holds only in-frame clones and misses some; the assay was immunoSEQ multiplex PCR. The profile shows roughly 140,000 clones, roughly 84% of them singletons. The sequenced sample was peripheral blood. This clonotype was obtained from a woman in her forties or fifties with acute or convalescent COVID-19. The genes are TRBV30 and TRBJ1-6; no definite D call. This chain's CDR3 is CALTAGSNSPLHF. The CDR3 coding sequence is TGTGCCCTCACAGCGGGCTCTAATTCACCCCTCCACTTT.